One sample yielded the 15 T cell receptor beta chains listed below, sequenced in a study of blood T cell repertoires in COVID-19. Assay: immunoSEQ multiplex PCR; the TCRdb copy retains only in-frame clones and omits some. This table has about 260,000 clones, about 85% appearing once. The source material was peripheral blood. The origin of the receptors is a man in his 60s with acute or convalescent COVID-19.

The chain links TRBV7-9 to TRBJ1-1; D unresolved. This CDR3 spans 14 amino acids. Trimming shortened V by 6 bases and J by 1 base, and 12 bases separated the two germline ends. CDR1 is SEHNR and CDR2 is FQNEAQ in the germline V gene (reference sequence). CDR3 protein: CASSIDGGNTEAFF. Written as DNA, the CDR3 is TGTGCCAGCAGTATCGACGGAGGGAACACTGAAGCTTTCTTT. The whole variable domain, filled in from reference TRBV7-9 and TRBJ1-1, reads DTGVSQNPRHKITKRGQNVTFRCDPISEHNRLYWYRQTLGQGPEFLTYFQNEAQLEKSRLLSDRFSAERPKGSFSTLEIQRTEQGDSAMYLCASSIDGGNTEAFFGQGTRLTVV.

The CDR3 coding sequence is TGTGCCAGCAGCTTAGGTCAGGGGGCGGATGGCTACACCTTC. It yields the protein CASSLGQGADGYTF. V and J are TRBV7-9 and TRBJ1-2, with 8 bases matching TRBD1. The CDR3 loop spans 14 amino acids. Looked up from germline, CDR1 is SEHNR and CDR2 is FQNEAQ (reference sequence). V gave up 1 base and J gave up 6 bases; unmatched junction bases: 4.

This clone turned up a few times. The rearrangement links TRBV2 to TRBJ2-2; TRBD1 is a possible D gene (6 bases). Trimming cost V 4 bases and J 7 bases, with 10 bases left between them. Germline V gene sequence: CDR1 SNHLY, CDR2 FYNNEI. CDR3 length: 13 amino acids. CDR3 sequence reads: CASSAQGLGELFF. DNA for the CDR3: TGTGCCAGCAGTGCCCAGGGGCTCGGGGAGCTGTTTTTT.

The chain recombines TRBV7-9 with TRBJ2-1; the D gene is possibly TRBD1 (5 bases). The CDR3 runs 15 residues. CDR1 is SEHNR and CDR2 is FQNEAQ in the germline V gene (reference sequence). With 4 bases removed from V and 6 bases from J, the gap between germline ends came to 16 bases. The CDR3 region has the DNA TGTGCCAGCAGCTCTCACACAGGTTTAGGCAATGAGCAGTTCTTC. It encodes CASSSHTGLGNEQFF.

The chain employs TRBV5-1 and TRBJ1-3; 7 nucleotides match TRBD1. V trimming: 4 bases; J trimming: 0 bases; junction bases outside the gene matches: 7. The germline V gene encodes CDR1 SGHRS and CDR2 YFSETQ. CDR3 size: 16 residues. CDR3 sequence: CASSEQGLSSGNTIYF. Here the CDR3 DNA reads TGCGCCAGCAGCGAACAGGGGCTTAGCTCTGGAAACACCATATATTTT.

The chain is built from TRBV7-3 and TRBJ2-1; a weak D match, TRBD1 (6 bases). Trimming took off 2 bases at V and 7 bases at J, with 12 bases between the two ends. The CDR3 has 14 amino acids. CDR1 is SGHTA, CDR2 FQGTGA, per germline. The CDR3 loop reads CASSLSYRVNEQFF. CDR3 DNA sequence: TGTGCCAGCAGCTTATCGTACAGGGTTAATGAGCAGTTCTTC.

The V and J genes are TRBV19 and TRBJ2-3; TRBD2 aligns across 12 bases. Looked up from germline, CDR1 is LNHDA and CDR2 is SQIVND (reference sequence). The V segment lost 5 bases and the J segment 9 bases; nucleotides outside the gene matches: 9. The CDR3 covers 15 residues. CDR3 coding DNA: TGTGCCAGTAGTCCTCGACTAGCGGGAGAGGGAACGCAGTATTTT. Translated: CASSPRLAGEGTQYF.

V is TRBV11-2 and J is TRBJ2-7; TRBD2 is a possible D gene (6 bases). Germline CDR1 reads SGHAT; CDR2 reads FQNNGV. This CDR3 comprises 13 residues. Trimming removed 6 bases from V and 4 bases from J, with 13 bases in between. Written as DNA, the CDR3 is TGTGCCAGCAGTTCCGGGACTTTATACGAGCAGTACTTC. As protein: CASSSGTLYEQYF.

CDR3 region: CASSPDRVNEQFF. The CDR3 region has the DNA TGTGCCAGCAGCCCGGACAGGGTCAATGAGCAGTTCTTC. The gene calls are TRBV5-4 and TRBJ2-1; 8 bases map to TRBD1. This CDR3 region has 13 residues. V gave up 4 bases and J gave up 6 bases; unmatched junction bases: 3. Germline V CDR1 and CDR2: SGHNT, YYREEE (reference sequence).

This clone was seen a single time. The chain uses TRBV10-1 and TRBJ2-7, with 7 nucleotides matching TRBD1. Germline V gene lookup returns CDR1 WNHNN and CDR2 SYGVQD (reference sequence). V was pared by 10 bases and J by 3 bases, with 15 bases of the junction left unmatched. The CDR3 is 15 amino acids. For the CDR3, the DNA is TGCGCCAATGACGTTCCGGGACAGCATAGCTACGAGCAGTACTTC. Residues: CANDVPGQHSYEQYF.

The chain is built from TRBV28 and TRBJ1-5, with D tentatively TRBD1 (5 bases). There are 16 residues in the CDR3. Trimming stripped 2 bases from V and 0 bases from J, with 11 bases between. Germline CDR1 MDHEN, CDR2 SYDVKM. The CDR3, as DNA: TGTGCCAGCAGTTTACCCACAGGAAATAGCAATCAGCCCCAGCATTTT. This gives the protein CASSLPTGNSNQPQHF. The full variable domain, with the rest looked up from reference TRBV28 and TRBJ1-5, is DVKVTQSSRYLVKRTGEKVFLECVQDMDHENMFWYRQDPGLGLRLIYFSYDVKMKEKGDIPEGYSVSREKKERFSLILESASTNQTSMYLCASSLPTGNSNQPQHFGDGTRLSIL.

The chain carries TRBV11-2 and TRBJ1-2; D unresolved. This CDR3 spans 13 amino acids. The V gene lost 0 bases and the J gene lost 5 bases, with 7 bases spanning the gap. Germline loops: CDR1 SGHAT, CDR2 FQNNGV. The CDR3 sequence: CASSLDGGYGYTF. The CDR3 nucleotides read TGTGCCAGCAGCTTAGATGGAGGGTATGGCTACACCTTC.

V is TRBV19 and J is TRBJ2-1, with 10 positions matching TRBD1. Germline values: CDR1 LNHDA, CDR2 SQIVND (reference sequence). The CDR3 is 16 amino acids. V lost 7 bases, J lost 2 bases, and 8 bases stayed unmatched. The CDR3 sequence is CASTTGTGAPYNEQFF. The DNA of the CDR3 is TGTGCCAGTACCACAGGGACAGGGGCCCCCTACAATGAGCAGTTCTTC.

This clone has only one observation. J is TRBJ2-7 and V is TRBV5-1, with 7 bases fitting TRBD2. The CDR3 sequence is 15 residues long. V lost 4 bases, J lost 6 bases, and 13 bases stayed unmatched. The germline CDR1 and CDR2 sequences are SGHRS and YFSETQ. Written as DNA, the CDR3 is TGCGCCAGCAGCGGAACCGGGGGGACGACGGCCGAGCAGTACTTC. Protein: CASSGTGGTTAEQYF.

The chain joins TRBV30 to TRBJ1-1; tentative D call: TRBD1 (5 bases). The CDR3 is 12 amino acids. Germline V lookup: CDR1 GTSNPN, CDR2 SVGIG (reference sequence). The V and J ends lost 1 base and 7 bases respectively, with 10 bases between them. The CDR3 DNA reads TGTGCCTGGAGTGCACTACAGGATGAAGCTTTCTTT. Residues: CAWSALQDEAFF. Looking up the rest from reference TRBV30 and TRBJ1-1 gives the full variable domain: SQTIHQWPATLVQPVGSPLSLECTVEGTSNPNLYWYRQAAGRGLQLLFYSVGIGQISSEVPQNLSASRPQDRQFILSSKKLLLSDSGFYLCAWSALQDEAFFGQGTRLTVV.